This TCR beta chain stems from a study of early stage breast cancer tumors. V lost 6 bases to trimming and J lost 1 base; unmatched junction nucleotides: 6. The CDR3 is 15 amino acids. Germline lookup yields CDR1 SGHTA and CDR2 FQGNSA. The repertoire was sequenced with immunoSEQ multiplex PCR; TCRdb's copy has only in-frame clones and lacks some. The sample lists fewer than 30,000 clones; 75% to 85% were seen once. This sequence was found in a person between 55 and 69 years old with breast cancer. The rearrangement joins TRBV7-2 to TRBJ2-1; 7 nucleotides align to TRBD2. The specimen sequenced was blood. The CDR3 region is CASSEGLGSYNEQFF. The CDR3 region has the DNA TGTGCCAGCAGTGAAGGACTAGGTTCCTACAATGAGCAGTTCTTC. Combining the CDR3 with reference TRBV7-2 and TRBJ2-1 gives the whole variable domain GAGVSQSPSNKVTEKGKDVELRCDPISGHTALYWYRQSLGQGLEFLIYFQGNSAPDKSGLPSDRFSAERTGGSVSTLTIQRTQQEDSAVYLCASSEGLGSYNEQFFGPGTRLTVL.